Listed here are 22 T cell receptor beta chains from one sample, sequenced in a study of blood T cell repertoires in COVID-19 (dated by TCRdb to between 2020 and 2021). The library was built by means of the immunoSEQ multiplex PCR assay. TCRdb holds this immuneACCESS table with in-frame rearrangements only. Some clones are missing; in checked studies, unresolved V genes explain under half, and the rest has no known cause. Within this sample are about 130,000 clones, with 65% to 85% of them counted one time only. The ten largest clones capture roughly 15% of the sample. Sequencing used peripheral blood. The receptors stem from a man aged 25-45 years with COVID-19, enrolled during active disease.

The rearrangement links TRBV12-3 or TRBV12-4 to TRBJ1-4; 7 nucleotides agree with TRBD1. This CDR3 region has 13 residues. The ends lost 3 bases at V and 8 bases at J; junction bases unmatched: 3. Here the CDR3 reads CASSLTGREKLFF. The CDR3, as DNA: TGTGCCAGCAGTTTGACAGGGAGGGAAAAACTGTTTTTT.

This chain connects TRBV18 to TRBJ1-3; 10 nucleotides agree with TRBD1. V shed 8 bases and J 2 bases; nucleotides not matched to a gene: 0. CDR3 size: 13 residues. CDR1 KGHSH and CDR2 LQKENI come from the germline V gene. The CDR3 sequence: CASGTGAGNTIYF. In nucleotides, the CDR3 is TGTGCCAGCGGGACAGGGGCTGGAAACACCATATATTTT.

V is TRBV28 and J is TRBJ2-7, with 10 bases aligning to TRBD2. CDR1 and CDR2 (germline): MDHEN, SYDVKM. The CDR3 is 15 amino acids. V lost 5 bases to trimming and J lost 2 bases; unmatched junction nucleotides: 6. In DNA form, the CDR3 reads TGTGCCAGCAGTCAACCACTAGCGGGGACCTACGAGCAGTACTTC. It translates to CASSQPLAGTYEQYF.

This chain joins TRBV2 and TRBJ1-2, with D perhaps matching TRBD1 (6 bases). Trimming shortened V by 5 bases and J by 0 bases, and 10 bases separated the two germline ends. CDR3 length equals 14 residues. Germline V gene lookup returns CDR1 SNHLY and CDR2 FYNNEI. CDR3 sequence: CASSLGAPNYGYTF. CDR3 DNA: TGTGCCAGCAGTCTGGGGGCCCCTAACTATGGCTACACCTTC.

The genes are TRBV13 and TRBJ2-2, with 11 bases matching TRBD2. Germline assignment: CDR1 PRHDT and CDR2 FYEKMQ (reference sequence). Unmatched junction bases numbered 6, after V lost 6 bases and J lost 6 bases. This CDR3 is built from 15 residues. The CDR3 spells CASRPLTSGAGELFF. CDR3 DNA: TGTGCCAGCAGGCCTTTGACTAGCGGGGCCGGGGAGCTGTTTTTT.

The gene calls are TRBV29-1 and TRBJ1-1; 9 positions agree with TRBD1. CDR3 length: 12 residues. The germline CDR1 and CDR2 sequences are SQVTM and ANQGSEA. Trimming took 6 bases from V and 8 from J; bases not matched to a gene: 7. CDR3 in amino acids: CSVRIQGAEAFF. CDR3 in DNA: TGCAGCGTACGTATACAGGGGGCGGAAGCTTTCTTT.

The chain carries TRBV2 and TRBJ2-1; D may be TRBD2 (7 bases). CDR3 length equals 14 residues. Trimming removed 7 bases from V and 4 bases from J, with 14 bases in between. The germline V gene has CDR1 SNHLY and CDR2 FYNNEI. The CDR3 here is CASIEEGGYNEQFF. The DNA for the CDR3 is TGTGCCAGCATTGAGGAGGGGGGGTACAATGAGCAGTTCTTC.

CDR3 sequence reads: CASSPCSGGYTF. The CDR3 nucleotides read TGTGCCAGCAGCCCGTGTTCCGGGGGCTACACCTTC. The chain employs TRBV7-7 and TRBJ1-2; no clear D gene. V lost 5 bases to trimming and J lost 8 bases, with 12 bases between them. CDR1 and CDR2 (germline): SSHAT, FNYEAQ (reference sequence). This CDR3 comprises 12 residues.

The genes are TRBV6-1 and TRBJ1-5; maybe TRBD1 (5 bases). Trimming removed 4 bases at V and 2 bases at J, with 21 bases between. The CDR3 covers 18 residues. CDR1 and CDR2 from the germline V gene are MNHNS and SASEGT. The CDR3 DNA reads TGTGCCAGCAGTGGCGGGACGAGTGGGTATATTGGCAATCAGCCCCAGCATTTT. As protein: CASSGGTSGYIGNQPQHF.

V and J are TRBV12-3 or TRBV12-4 and TRBJ2-7; D gene uncertain. The CDR3 totals 12 residues. V lost 6 bases to trimming and J lost 6 bases, with 12 bases between them. This chain's CDR3 is CASSLQRGEQYF. The DNA for the CDR3 is TGTGCCAGCAGCCTACAACGAGGCGAGCAGTACTTC.

V is TRBV27 and J is TRBJ1-4; TRBD1 matches at 9 bases. The ends lost 6 bases at V and 6 bases at J; junction bases unmatched: 8. This CDR3 region has 15 residues. In germline, CDR1 is MNHEY, CDR2 SMNVEV (reference sequence). The CDR3 nucleotides read TGTGCCAGCAGGACGTACAGGGGGCGGGATGAAAAACTGTTTTTT. It specifies CASRTYRGRDEKLFF.

There are a few counts of this clone. The chain joins TRBV10-2 to TRBJ2-1, with D possibly matching TRBD2 (5 bases). The CDR3 runs to 12 residues. V lost 3 bases and J lost 12, with 12 bases in between. CDR1 is WSHSY, CDR2 SAAADI, per germline. Written as DNA, the CDR3 is TGCGCCAGCAGTGACTTGGGGAGTTGGCAGTTCTTC. Its translation: CASSDLGSWQFF.

V is TRBV5-1 and J is TRBJ1-1, with TRBD1 matching over 9 bases. V was clipped by 4 bases and J by 4 bases; unmatched bases: 8. This CDR3 contains 15 residues. The V gene's germline CDR1 is SGHRS and CDR2 YFSETQ. The CDR3 sequence is CASSDTGGLGTEAFF. The CDR3 DNA sequence: TGCGCCAGCAGCGACACAGGGGGCTTAGGCACTGAAGCTTTCTTT.

The chain combines TRBV27 with TRBJ1-6; 8 bases map to TRBD1. This CDR3 has 16 amino acids. Germline CDR1 and CDR2: MNHEY and SMNVEV (reference sequence). Losses at the gene ends were 3 bases for V and 6 bases for J; bases not matched to a gene: 7. In nucleotides, the CDR3 is TGTGCCAGCAGTTTGAACCGGGACAGGCTTAATTCACCCCTCCACTTT. Translation gives CASSLNRDRLNSPLHF.

This chain links TRBV27 with TRBJ1-5; D remains ambiguous. The ends were cut back, 2 bases at V and 0 bases at J, with 2 bases in the middle. Germline V gene lookup returns CDR1 MNHEY and CDR2 SMNVEV (reference sequence). CDR3 size: 13 residues. The CDR3 region is CASSLRSNQPQHF. The CDR3 nucleotides read TGTGCCAGCAGTTTACGTAGCAATCAGCCCCAGCATTTT.

The CDR3 region is CASSIGTGESYEQYF. The CDR3 DNA reads TGTGCCAGTAGTATAGGAACAGGGGAGTCCTACGAGCAGTACTTC. This rearrangement joins TRBV19 to TRBJ2-7; 7 nucleotides match TRBD1. J was trimmed by 1 base and V by 1 base; bases with no gene match: 4. The CDR3 extends over 15 amino acids. Germline lookup yields CDR1 LNHDA and CDR2 SQIVND (reference sequence).

This clone was observed a handful of times. This chain connects TRBV6-2 or TRBV6-3 to TRBJ2-3, with a possible D match to TRBD2 (6 bases). The germline V gene encodes CDR1 MNHEY and CDR2 SVGEGT. This CDR3 is built from 16 residues. Trimming removed 0 bases from V and 3 bases from J, with 13 bases in between. This CDR3 reads CASSYSTGVQTDTQYF. The DNA for the CDR3 is TGTGCCAGCAGTTACTCGACGGGGGTCCAGACAGATACGCAGTATTTT.

This clone was seen a single time. This chain uses TRBV28 with TRBJ1-2; the match to TRBD1 covers 10 bases. Losses at the gene ends were 6 bases for V and 7 bases for J; bases not matched to a gene: 11. Germline-derived CDR1 and CDR2 are MDHEN and SYDVKM. The CDR3 covers 15 residues. The CDR3 loop reads CASRAGDRGLFGYTF. The CDR3 DNA follows: TGTGCCAGCAGGGCGGGGGACAGGGGTCTTTTTGGCTACACCTTC.

The chain employs TRBV4-1 and TRBJ2-3; unclear D gene. Trimming removed 0 bases at V and 2 bases at J, with 6 bases between. Per germline, CDR1 MGHRA and CDR2 YSYEKL. The CDR3 runs 14 residues. The CDR3: CASSQDGLTDTQYF. In DNA form, the CDR3 reads TGCGCCAGCAGCCAAGATGGGCTCACAGATACGCAGTATTTT.

The rearrangement links TRBV4-2 to TRBJ2-1, with TRBD2 matching 16 bases. V dropped 1 base and J dropped 2; count of bases not matched to a gene: 2. Germline loops: CDR1 LGHNA, CDR2 YNFKEQ. The CDR3 length is 18 residues. Here the CDR3 reads CASSQAGTSGGAYNEQFF. The CDR3 nucleotides read TGTGCCAGCAGCCAAGCAGGGACTAGCGGGGGGGCCTACAATGAGCAGTTCTTC.

The rearrangement uses TRBV10-3 and TRBJ2-1, with TRBD2 identical over 11 bases. The CDR3 is made up of 16 amino acids. The junction had 8 bases not matched to a gene; V was cut back by 5 bases and J by 5 bases. The V gene's germline CDR1 is ENHRY and CDR2 SYGVKD. DNA for the CDR3: TGTGCCATCAGTTTTACGACTAGCGGGGTACACAATGAGCAGTTCTTC. Amino acids: CAISFTTSGVHNEQFF.

The CDR3 spells CASSVGQGGTEAFF. CDR3 sequence (DNA): TGTGCCAGCAGCGTGGGACAGGGTGGGACTGAAGCTTTCTTT. The V call is TRBV5-6, the J call TRBJ1-1; 9 positions match TRBD1. The length of the CDR3 is 14 residues. Germline CDR1 is SGHDT and CDR2 is YYEEEE. Unmatched junction bases numbered 6, after V lost 4 bases and J lost 5 bases.